This TCR beta chain was found in a study of blood T cell repertoires in COVID-19. About the study: Sites in the United States, Italy and Spain provided acute and convalescent COVID-19 samples. T cells, B-cell-depleted T cells, or PBMCs supplied cDNA or gDNA.

In the authors' workflow: Amplification of reference gene primers was used by the study to estimate nucleated cell counts. The data were produced by immunoSEQ multiplex PCR, yet TCRdb's version contains in-frame clones alone and is incomplete. V and J calls and clone size follow that table, whereas D and trimming were derived from the DNA. There are 150,000 to 200,000 clones in the sample; 70% to 90% occur only once, and 3% to 3.5% lies in the top ten. V dropped 6 bases and J dropped 4; count of bases not matched to a gene: 8. The CDR3 consists of 14 residues. CDR1 and CDR2 from the germline V gene are MDHEN and SYDVKM. This clone was counted only a few times.

The rearrangement links TRBV28 to TRBJ2-5; 7 positions match TRBD1. The sequencing input was peripheral blood. This TCR came from a man aged 55-75 years with acute or convalescent COVID-19. The CDR3 loop is CASRETGSGETQYF. In DNA, the CDR3 is TGTGCCAGCAGAGAGACAGGGTCGGGAGAGACCCAGTACTTC. Full variable domain (rest looked up from reference TRBV28 and TRBJ2-5): DVKVTQSSRYLVKRTGEKVFLECVQDMDHENMFWYRQDPGLGLRLIYFSYDVKMKEKGDIPEGYSVSREKKERFSLILESASTNQTSMYLCASRETGSGETQYFGPGTRLLVL.